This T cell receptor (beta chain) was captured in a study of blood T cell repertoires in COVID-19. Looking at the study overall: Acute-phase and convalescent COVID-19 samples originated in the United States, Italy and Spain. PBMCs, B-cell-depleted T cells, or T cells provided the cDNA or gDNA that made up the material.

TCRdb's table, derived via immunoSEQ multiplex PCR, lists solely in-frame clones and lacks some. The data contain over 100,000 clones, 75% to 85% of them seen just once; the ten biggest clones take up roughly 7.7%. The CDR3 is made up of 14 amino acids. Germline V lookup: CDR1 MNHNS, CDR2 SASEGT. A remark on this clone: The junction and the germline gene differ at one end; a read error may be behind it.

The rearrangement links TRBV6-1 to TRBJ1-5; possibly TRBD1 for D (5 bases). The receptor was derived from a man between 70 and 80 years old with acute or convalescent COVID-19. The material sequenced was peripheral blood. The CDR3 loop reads CASREAGRSQPQHF. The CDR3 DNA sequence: TGTGCCAGCAGGGAAGCAGGGAGGAGTCAGCCCCAGCATTTT.